The 5 T cell receptor beta chains below all came from one sample that was sequenced in a study of beta chain features in type 1 diabetes (dated by TCRdb to 2016 to 2018). Libraries came from the immunoSEQ multiplex PCR assay. The High Capacity cDNA Reverse Transcription Kit was used to reverse transcribe all of the isolated RNA, meaning that expressed TCRB transcripts were what got sequenced. The table was pulled from immuneACCESS by TCRdb, which kept in-frame rearrangements only. Such tables lose some clones; where checked, under half of the loss comes from unresolved V genes, and the rest has no known cause. For this sample the table gives about 24,000 clones, of which approximately 74% were detected only once. The ten biggest clones cover 2.2% of the sample. The sample comprised Tregs from blood. This specimen's cell subset or site label, per the study, means: regulatory CD4+ T cells. The origin of the receptors is a woman aged 40-49 years in good health.

This rearrangement joins TRBV27 to TRBJ2-7; 8 nucleotides match TRBD2. The V gene end was trimmed by 3 bases and the J gene end by 5 bases; junction bases not matched to a gene: 9. Looked up from germline, CDR1 is MNHEY and CDR2 is SMNVEV (reference sequence). The CDR3 is made up of 15 amino acids. The CDR3 loop reads CASSFSGTRKHEQYF. The CDR3 DNA sequence: TGTGCCAGCAGTTTTTCCGGGACTAGGAAGCACGAGCAGTACTTC.

The chain recombines TRBV7-2 with TRBJ2-6; TRBD1 matches at 9 bases. V lost 2 bases to trimming and J lost 2 bases; unmatched junction nucleotides: 1. Germline V gene sequence: CDR1 SGHTA, CDR2 FQGNSA. The length of the CDR3 is 16 residues. The CDR3 sequence is CASSLRQGAGANVLTF. Written as DNA, the CDR3 is TGTGCCAGCAGCTTACGACAGGGGGCTGGGGCCAACGTCCTGACTTTC.

The chain recombines TRBV5-1 with TRBJ2-1, with a possible D match to TRBD2 (6 bases). The CDR3 loop spans 14 amino acids. The V gene lost 4 bases and the J gene lost 7 bases, with 15 bases spanning the gap. CDR1 SGHRS and CDR2 YFSETQ come from the germline V gene. The CDR3 protein is CASSLRLGENEQFF. The CDR3 DNA reads as TGCGCCAGCAGCCTCAGACTAGGAGAAAATGAGCAGTTCTTC.

This clone has just one count. DNA for the CDR3: TGCGCCAGCAGCTTGGGGACAGGGGGCGGTGAGACCCAGTACTTC. Encoded protein: CASSLGTGGGETQYF. V and J are TRBV5-1 and TRBJ2-5; 11 nucleotides agree with TRBD1. J was trimmed by 5 bases and V by 0 bases; bases with no gene match: 3. Germline V gene sequence: CDR1 SGHRS, CDR2 YFSETQ. CDR3 length: 15 residues.

V is TRBV5-1 and J is TRBJ2-7; 8 bases fit TRBD2. The CDR3 has 15 amino acids. From germline, CDR1 is SGHRS and CDR2 YFSETQ. V shed 7 bases, J shed 0 bases, and the junction held 9 bases outside the gene matches. The CDR3 sequence is CASGSGGGSSYEQYF. The CDR3 DNA reads as TGCGCCAGCGGGAGCGGCGGGGGGTCCTCCTACGAGCAGTACTTC.